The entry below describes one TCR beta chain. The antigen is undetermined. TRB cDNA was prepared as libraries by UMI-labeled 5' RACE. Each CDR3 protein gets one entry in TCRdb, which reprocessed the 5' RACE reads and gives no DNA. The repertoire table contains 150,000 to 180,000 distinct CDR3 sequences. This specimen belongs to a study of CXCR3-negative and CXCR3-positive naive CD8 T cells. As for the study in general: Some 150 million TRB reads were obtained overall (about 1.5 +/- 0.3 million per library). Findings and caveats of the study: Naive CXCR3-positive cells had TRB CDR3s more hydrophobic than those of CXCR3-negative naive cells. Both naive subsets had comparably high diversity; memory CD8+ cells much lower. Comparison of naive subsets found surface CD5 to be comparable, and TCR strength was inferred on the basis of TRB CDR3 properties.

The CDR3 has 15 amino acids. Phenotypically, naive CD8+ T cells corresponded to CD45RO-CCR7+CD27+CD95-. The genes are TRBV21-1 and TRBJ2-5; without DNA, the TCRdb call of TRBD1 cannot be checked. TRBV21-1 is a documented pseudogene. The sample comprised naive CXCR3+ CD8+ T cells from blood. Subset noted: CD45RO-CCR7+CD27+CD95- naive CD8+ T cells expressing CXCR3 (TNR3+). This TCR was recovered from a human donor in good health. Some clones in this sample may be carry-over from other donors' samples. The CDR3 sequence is CASSKEENRRETQYF.